A single sample is the source of the 10 T cell receptor beta chains below, sequenced in a study of T-cell memory formation after mild COVID-19. TCRdb reanalysed the 5' RACE reads using MiXCR and keeps one entry per CDR3 protein. The sample has around 340,000 distinct CDR3 sequences, 10% to 15% seen once. Sequencing used PBMCs or a T cell subset sorted from them (not recorded which). Every receptor here comes from a man aged 18 to 30 who had mild COVID-19 (a few samples of this study predate the infection). Cell type and time point are not known.

This clonotype was detected a few times. The chain joins TRBV27 to TRBJ2-7; D remains unclear. The CDR3 covers 13 residues. Trimming removed 2 bases from V and 3 bases from J, with 8 bases in between. Germline assignment: CDR1 MNHEY and CDR2 SMNVEV (reference sequence). The CDR3 reads CASSLHSHYEQYF. The CDR3 bases are TGTGCCAGCAGTTTACACAGCCACTACGAGCAGTACTTC.

The rearrangement uses TRBV20-1 and TRBJ2-1; D ambiguous. Looked up from germline, CDR1 is DFQATT and CDR2 is SNEGSKA (reference sequence). The CDR3 extends over 17 amino acids. V lost 0 bases to trimming and J lost 2 bases, with 17 bases between them. This CDR3 is CSARDLSGDRPYNEQFF. The DNA for the CDR3 is TGCAGTGCTAGAGATCTTTCCGGCGATCGGCCCTACAATGAGCAGTTCTTC.

This clonotype showed up just a few times. The chain uses TRBV7-2 and TRBJ1-2, with a tentative D call TRBD1 (6 bases). Germline V CDR1 and CDR2: SGHTA, FQGNSA. CDR3 length: 17 amino acids. The germline V and J ends were trimmed by 5 bases and 1 base, with 20 bases remaining between them. The CDR3 DNA is TGTGCCAGCAGCACGCCCGGGACACGGAGTATTAACTATGGCTACACCTTC. Translated: CASSTPGTRSINYGYTF.

In this sample, this clonotype turned up a few times. This chain uses TRBV6-2 or TRBV6-3 with TRBJ2-5, with a tentative D call TRBD2 (6 bases). Germline V CDR1 and CDR2: MNHEY, SVGEGT. The CDR3 is 15 amino acids. With 4 bases removed from V and 1 base from J, the gap between germline ends came to 13 bases. CDR3 region: CASSSLPGVQETQYF. The DNA of the CDR3 is TGTGCCAGCAGTTCCCTCCCGGGGGTCCAAGAGACCCAGTACTTC.

This chain connects TRBV5-1 to TRBJ1-4, with D unresolved. The CDR3 is 14 amino acids. Germline CDR1 and CDR2: SGHRS and YFSETQ. V lost 0 bases to trimming and J lost 7 bases, with 10 bases between them. The CDR3 DNA sequence: TGCGCCAGCAGCTTGGAGGGAGCGGGTGAAAAACTGTTTTTT. Its protein product is CASSLEGAGEKLFF.

This clonotype has just a few counts. The chain joins TRBV28 to TRBJ2-7; 8 bases match TRBD1. This CDR3 has 15 residues. CDR1 is MDHEN, CDR2 SYDVKM, per germline. The J segment lost 4 bases and the V segment lost 6 bases, leaving 11 bases of the junction unmatched. CDR3 DNA sequence: TGTGCCAGCAGCCTCACTCCGACAGGGGAATACGAGCAGTACGTC. Translating gives CASSLTPTGEYEQYV.

This clonotype has just a few counts. This chain links TRBV18 with TRBJ1-6; D remains ambiguous. The CDR3 contains 13 residues. In germline, CDR1 is KGHSH, CDR2 LQKENI. The V and J ends lost 3 bases and 7 bases respectively, with 7 bases between them. CDR3 sequence reads: CASSPTVNSPLHF. The CDR3 DNA is TGTGCCAGCTCACCGACTGTCAATTCACCCCTCCACTTT. Filled out from reference TRBV18 and TRBJ1-6, the complete variable domain reads NAGVMQNPRHLVRRRGQEARLRCSPMKGHSHVYWYRQLPEEGLKFMVYLQKENIIDESGMPKERFSAEFPKEGPSILRIQQVVRGDSAAYFCASSPTVNSPLHFGNGTRLTVT.

The chain is built from TRBV5-1 and TRBJ1-1, with D unresolved. The ends were cut back, 4 bases at V and 1 base at J, with 14 bases in the middle. Germline loops: CDR1 SGHRS, CDR2 YFSETQ. CDR3 size: 15 residues. CDR3 bases: TGCGCCAGCAGCCCGACCCCGGGCTCGAACACTGAAGCTTTCTTT. It specifies CASSPTPGSNTEAFF.

This clonotype was counted at least ten times. The chain links TRBV29-1 to TRBJ1-6; 9 bases are a match to TRBD1. V lost 6 bases, J lost 11 bases, and 11 bases stayed unmatched. Germline lookup yields CDR1 SQVTM and CDR2 ANQGSEA. The CDR3 is 14 residues long. The CDR3 reads CSVPGQGSGAPLHF. The CDR3 DNA reads TGCAGCGTGCCGGGACAGGGTTCTGGGGCACCCCTCCACTTT.

V is TRBV7-6 and J is TRBJ2-3, with a tentative D call TRBD2 (6 bases). Deletions cut 2 bases from V and 6 bases from J, with 15 bases between. Per germline, CDR1 SGHVS and CDR2 FNYEAQ. There are 15 residues in the CDR3. The CDR3 nucleotides read TGTGCCAGCAGCTTAAACCGTGCGGGGAAGGATACGCAGTATTTT. It is translated as CASSLNRAGKDTQYF.